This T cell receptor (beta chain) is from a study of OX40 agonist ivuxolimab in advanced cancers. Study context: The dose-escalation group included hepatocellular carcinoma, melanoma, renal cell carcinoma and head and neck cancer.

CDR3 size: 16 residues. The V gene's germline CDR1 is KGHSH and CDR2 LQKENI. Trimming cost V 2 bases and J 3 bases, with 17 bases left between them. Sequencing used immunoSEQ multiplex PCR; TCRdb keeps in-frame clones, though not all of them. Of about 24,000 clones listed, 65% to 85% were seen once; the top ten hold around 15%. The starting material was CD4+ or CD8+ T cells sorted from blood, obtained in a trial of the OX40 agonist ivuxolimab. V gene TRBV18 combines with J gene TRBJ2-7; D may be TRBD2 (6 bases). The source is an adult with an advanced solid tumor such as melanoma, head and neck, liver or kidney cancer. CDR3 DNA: TGTGCCAGCTCACCAACTGTCGGGGGAGACTACTACGAGCAGTACTTC. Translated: CASSPTVGGDYYEQYF. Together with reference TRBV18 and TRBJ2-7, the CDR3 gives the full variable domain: NAGVMQNPRHLVRRRGQEARLRCSPMKGHSHVYWYRQLPEEGLKFMVYLQKENIIDESGMPKERFSAEFPKEGPSILRIQQVVRGDSAAYFCASSPTVGGDYYEQYFGPGTRLTVT.